Listed here are 12 T cell receptor beta chains from one sample, sequenced in a study of cytotoxic CD8 clonotypes in ibrutinib-treated CLL. Clones were read by immunoSEQ multiplex PCR, and TCRdb kept only the in-frame ones, dropping some. The table shows about 49,000 clones, with roughly two thirds occurring only once. The sample was PBMCs, taken after 12 months of ibrutinib treatment. All receptors come from a human donor with chronic lymphocytic leukemia.

This clone was counted only a few times. The chain joins TRBV25-1 to TRBJ2-3; 7 bases match TRBD1. Germline CDR1 MGHDK, CDR2 SYGVNS. The length of the CDR3 is 17 residues. The junction had 10 bases not matched to a gene; V was cut back by 1 base and J by 3 bases. CDR3 in DNA: TGTGCCAGCAGTGAATCAGGATACAGGGGCAGAACAGATACGCAGTATTTT. It codes for CASSESGYRGRTDTQYF.

V usage is TRBV6-1 and J usage is TRBJ2-5; 11 nucleotides match TRBD1. The CDR3 is 16 residues long. Unmatched junction bases numbered 9, after V lost 4 bases and J lost 5 bases. Per germline, CDR1 MNHNS and CDR2 SASEGT. The CDR3 here is CASSATGQGAGETQYF. The CDR3 DNA reads TGTGCCAGCAGTGCTACCGGACAGGGGGCAGGGGAGACCCAGTACTTC.

V and J are TRBV7-9 and TRBJ1-1, with D unresolved. CDR1 and CDR2 from the germline V gene are SEHNR and FQNEAQ (reference sequence). The CDR3 extends over 15 amino acids. With 5 bases removed from V and 1 base from J, the gap between germline ends came to 14 bases. CDR3 nucleotides: TGTGCCAGCAGCCTCGTTGGAGGAGGGAACACTGAAGCTTTCTTT. This gives the protein CASSLVGGGNTEAFF.

V is TRBV27 and J is TRBJ2-7, with D perhaps TRBD2 (6 bases). The length of the CDR3 is 14 residues. V lost 2 bases to trimming and J lost 3 bases, with 11 bases between them. The germline CDR1 and CDR2 sequences are MNHEY and SMNVEV (reference sequence). The CDR3 DNA sequence: TGTGCCAGCAGTTTAGGGGGGATCCACTACGAGCAGTACTTC. As protein: CASSLGGIHYEQYF.

This chain uses TRBV18 with TRBJ1-1, with TRBD1 as a possible D gene (5 bases). CDR3 length equals 15 residues. Trimming took 3 bases from V and 0 from J, leaving 11 bases between them. Looked up from germline, CDR1 is KGHSH and CDR2 is LQKENI. CDR3 nucleotides: TGTGCCAGCTCACCCGGACAAGATATGAACACTGAAGCTTTCTTT. It translates to CASSPGQDMNTEAFF.

V usage is TRBV19 and J usage is TRBJ2-5, with D possibly being TRBD1 (5 bases). V lost 3 bases to trimming and J lost 5 bases, with 10 bases between them. This CDR3 is 13 amino acids long. Germline values: CDR1 LNHDA, CDR2 SQIVND (reference sequence). CDR3 sequence: CASSIGRAETQYF. In nucleotides, the CDR3 is TGTGCCAGTAGTATCGGCAGGGCTGAGACCCAGTACTTC.

V gene TRBV11-3 combines with J gene TRBJ2-1, with D possibly matching TRBD1 (6 bases). Trimming took off 1 base at V and 0 bases at J, with 7 bases between the two ends. Germline V gives CDR1 SGHNT, CDR2 YENEEA. This CDR3 contains 15 residues. The CDR3, as DNA: TGTGCCAGCAGCTTAGGGACAGCCTCCTACAATGAGCAGTTCTTC. Amino acid sequence: CASSLGTASYNEQFF.

This clone was seen only a few times. This chain uses TRBV7-2 with TRBJ1-1; perhaps TRBD1 as D (5 bases). This CDR3 is 13 amino acids long. Trimming took 5 bases from V and 1 from J, leaving 8 bases between them. The germline V gene has CDR1 SGHTA and CDR2 FQGNSA. This CDR3 reads CASSKQENTEAFF. CDR3 bases: TGTGCCAGCAGCAAACAGGAGAACACTGAAGCTTTCTTT.

The rearrangement uses TRBV18 and TRBJ2-1, with TRBD2 matching over 8 bases. CDR3 length: 12 amino acids. Trimming cost V 5 bases and J 13 bases; bases outside gene matches: 7. Germline CDR1 KGHSH, CDR2 LQKENI. The CDR3 region has the DNA TGTGCCAGCTCAAGTTCGAGCGGGGGTCAGTTCTTC. Amino acid sequence: CASSSSSGGQFF. The full variable domain, with the rest looked up from reference TRBV18 and TRBJ2-1, is NAGVMQNPRHLVRRRGQEARLRCSPMKGHSHVYWYRQLPEEGLKFMVYLQKENIIDESGMPKERFSAEFPKEGPSILRIQQVVRGDSAAYFCASSSSSGGQFFGPGTRLTVL.

CDR3 protein: CASRTMDRDFHEQYF. CDR3 DNA sequence: TGCGCCAGCAGGACCATGGACAGGGATTTCCACGAGCAGTACTTC. The chain couples TRBV5-1 to TRBJ2-7; 8 nucleotides agree with TRBD1. This CDR3 spans 15 amino acids. Germline values: CDR1 SGHRS, CDR2 YFSETQ. V lost 5 bases to trimming and J lost 5 bases; unmatched junction nucleotides: 12.

This sequence joins TRBV5-1 and TRBJ1-3; TRBD1 agrees at 8 bases. Germline V gives CDR1 SGHRS, CDR2 YFSETQ. This CDR3 spans 16 amino acids. Trimming cost V 4 bases and J 2 bases; bases outside gene matches: 8. CDR3 DNA: TGCGCCAGCAGCACCGGACAGGGTCAGGCTGGAAACACCATATATTTT. Residues: CASSTGQGQAGNTIYF.

The chain recombines TRBV11-3 with TRBJ2-5; no definite D call. CDR3 length equals 13 residues. CDR1 is SGHNT, CDR2 YENEEA, per germline. V lost 1 base to trimming and J lost 4 bases, with 7 bases between them. The CDR3 DNA follows: TGTGCCAGCAGCTTAGTGCTGGGAGAGACCCAGTACTTC. It is translated as CASSLVLGETQYF.